Only a few counts were recorded for the clone carrying this T cell receptor (beta chain). Its target is unknown. The data belong to a study of beta chain features in type 1 diabetes. Over 95% purity was reached by all sorted populations. Whole-study findings and limits: Type 1 diabetes patients showed fewer insertions and more deletions at VDJ junctions. Any role of HLA type in TCRB rearrangement remained unresolved here.

Reverse transcription of all isolated RNA meant that expressed TCRB transcripts were sequenced. Clones were read by immunoSEQ multiplex PCR, and TCRdb kept only the in-frame ones, dropping some. There are about 360,000 clones in the sample; roughly 12% occur only once, and less than 0.02% lies in the top ten. The TCR originated in a man between 18 and 29 years old in good health. The sample consisted of naive CD4+ T cells from blood.

Here the CDR3 DNA reads TGTGCCAGCTCACCATCGAGCGGGGGGGCCAATGAGCAGTTCTTC. This sequence encodes CASSPSSGGANEQFF. The gene calls are TRBV18 and TRBJ2-1; TRBD2 matches at 10 bases. With 2 bases clipped from V and 6 bases from J, the junction kept 4 bases outside the gene matches. Germline V gene lookup returns CDR1 KGHSH and CDR2 LQKENI. The CDR3 sequence is 15 residues long.